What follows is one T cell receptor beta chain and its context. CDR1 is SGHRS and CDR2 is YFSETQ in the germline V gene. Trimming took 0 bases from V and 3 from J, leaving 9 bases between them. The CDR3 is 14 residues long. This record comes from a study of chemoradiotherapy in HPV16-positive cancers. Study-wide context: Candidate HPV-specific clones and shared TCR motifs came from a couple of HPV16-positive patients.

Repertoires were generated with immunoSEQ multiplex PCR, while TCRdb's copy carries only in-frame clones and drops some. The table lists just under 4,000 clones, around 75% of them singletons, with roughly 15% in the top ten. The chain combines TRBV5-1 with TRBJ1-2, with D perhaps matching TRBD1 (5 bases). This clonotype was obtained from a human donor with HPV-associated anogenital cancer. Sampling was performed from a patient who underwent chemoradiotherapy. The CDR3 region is CASSLAGGDYGYTF. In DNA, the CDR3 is TGCGCCAGCAGCTTGGCCGGAGGGGACTATGGCTACACCTTC.